Given below is one TCR beta chain in context. The data stem from a study of OX40 agonist ivuxolimab in advanced cancers. Study summary: Participants, approximately 80% male, averaged around 64 years of age, ranging from roughly 23 to 80.

Between the trimmed V and J ends, which lost 3 bases and 2 bases, there was a span of 10 bases. The CDR3 contains 15 residues. Germline CDR1 reads KGHSH; CDR2 reads LQKENI. The assay was immunoSEQ multiplex PCR, and TCRdb's table has in-frame clones only and misses some. The data hold tens of thousands of clones, with 86% observed a single time. The clonotype was recovered from an adult with an advanced solid tumor such as melanoma, head and neck, liver or kidney cancer. The sample was CD4+ or CD8+ T cells sorted from blood, taken in a trial of the OX40 agonist ivuxolimab. The J gene is TRBJ2-2, the V gene TRBV18; D possibly corresponds to TRBD2 (6 bases). The CDR3, as DNA: TGTGCCAGCTCACCGGGGGACTCCAACACCGGGGAGCTGTTTTTT. This encodes CASSPGDSNTGELFF.